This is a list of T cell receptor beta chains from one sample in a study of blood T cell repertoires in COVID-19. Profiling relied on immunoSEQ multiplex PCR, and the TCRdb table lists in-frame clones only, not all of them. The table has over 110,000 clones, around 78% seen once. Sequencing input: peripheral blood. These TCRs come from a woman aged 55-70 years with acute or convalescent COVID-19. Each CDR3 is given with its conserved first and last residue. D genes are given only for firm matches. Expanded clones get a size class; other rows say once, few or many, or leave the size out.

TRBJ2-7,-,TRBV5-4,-,CASSPREGYEQYF,TGTGCCAGCAGCCCTCGCGAGGGCTACGAGCAGTACTTC
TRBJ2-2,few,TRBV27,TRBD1,CASSLFRGLDTGELFF,TGTGCCAGCAGTTTATTTAGGGGGCTGGACACCGGGGAGCTGTTTTTT
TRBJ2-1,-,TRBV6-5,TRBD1,CATTGTENNEQFF,TGTGCCACCACCGGGACAGAAAACAATGAGCAGTTCTTC
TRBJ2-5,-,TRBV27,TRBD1,CASSPRQGDGETQYF,TGTGCCAGCAGCCCACGACAGGGAGACGGAGAGACCCAGTACTTC
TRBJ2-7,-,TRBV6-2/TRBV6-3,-,CASSQLGGGLTYEQYF,TGTGCCAGCAGTCAGCTAGGCGGGGGCCTTACCTACGAGCAGTACTTC
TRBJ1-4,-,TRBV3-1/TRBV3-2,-,CASSPGRIRQGKLFF,TGTGCCAGCAGCCCAGGAAGGATTCGCCAGGGGAAACTGTTTTTT
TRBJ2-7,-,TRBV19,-,CASSIYLSSSYEQYF,TGTGCCAGTAGTATATACCTCTCCAGCTCCTACGAGCAGTACTTC
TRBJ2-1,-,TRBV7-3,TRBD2,CASSTTGTSGRMTYNEQFF,TGTGCCAGCAGCACAACCGGGACTAGCGGGAGGATGACCTACAATGAGCAGTTCTTC
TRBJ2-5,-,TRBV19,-,CASSYQGPQETQYF,TGTGCCAGTAGTTATCAGGGGCCTCAAGAGACCCAGTACTTC
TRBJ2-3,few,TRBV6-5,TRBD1,CASSYNRGDTQYF,TGTGCCAGCAGTTACAACAGGGGGGATACGCAGTATTTT
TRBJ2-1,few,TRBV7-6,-,CASSPGIYNEQFF,TGTGCCAGCAGCCCAGGGATCTACAATGAGCAGTTCTTC
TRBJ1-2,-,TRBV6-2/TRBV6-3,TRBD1,CASSRGQTNYGYTF,TGTGCCAGCAGTCGGGGACAGACTAACTATGGCTACACCTTC
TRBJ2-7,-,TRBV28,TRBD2,CASSVSGTSGAYEQYF,TGTGCCAGCAGTGTCTCCGGGACTAGCGGGGCCTACGAGCAGTACTTC
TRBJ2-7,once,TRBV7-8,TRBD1,CASSRDRGRYEQYF,TGTGCCAGCAGCCGGGACAGGGGCCGTTACGAGCAGTACTTC
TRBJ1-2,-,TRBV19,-,CASSLRTANYGYTF,TGTGCCAGTAGTTTACGGACAGCTAACTATGGCTACACCTTC
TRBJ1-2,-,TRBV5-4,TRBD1,CASTDAPGQGVYGYTF,TGTGCCAGCACTGACGCACCGGGACAGGGGGTTTATGGCTACACCTTC
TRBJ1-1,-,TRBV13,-,CASSHRVGTEAFF,TGTGCCAGCAGCCACAGGGTGGGGACTGAAGCTTTCTTT
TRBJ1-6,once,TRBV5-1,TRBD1,CASSLAGQGRGSPLHF,TGCGCCAGCAGCTTGGCGGGACAGGGCCGGGGTTCACCCCTCCACTTT
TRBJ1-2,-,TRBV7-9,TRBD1,CASSLGGQAYYGYTF,TGTGCCAGCAGCTTAGGGGGACAGGCTTACTATGGCTACACCTTC
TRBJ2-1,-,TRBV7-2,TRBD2,CASSPLWTSSEQFF,TGTGCCAGCAGCCCCCTTTGGACTAGCAGTGAGCAGTTCTTC
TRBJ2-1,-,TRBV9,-,CASSPAPSAYNEQFF,TGTGCCAGCAGCCCGGCCCCTAGCGCATACAATGAGCAGTTCTTC
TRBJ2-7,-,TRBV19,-,CASSLLPGARYEQYF,TGTGCCAGTAGCCTATTGCCAGGGGCGAGATACGAGCAGTACTTC
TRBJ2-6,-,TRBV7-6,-,CASSLGWGGSGANVLTF,TGTGCCAGCAGCTTAGGTTGGGGAGGCTCTGGGGCCAACGTCCTGACTTTC
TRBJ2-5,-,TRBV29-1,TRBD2,CSVRGLAGVWETQYF,TGCAGCGTTCGAGGACTAGCGGGAGTGTGGGAGACCCAGTACTTC
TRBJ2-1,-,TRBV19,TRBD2,CASSIEGGRAYNEQFF,TGTGCCAGTAGTATAGAGGGCGGGAGGGCCTACAATGAGCAGTTCTTC
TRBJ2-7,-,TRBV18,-,CASSPESYEQYF,TGTGCCAGCTCACCCGAGTCCTACGAGCAGTACTTC
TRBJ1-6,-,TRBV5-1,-,CASSEDSYSPLHF,TGCGCCAGCAGCGAAGACAGTTATTCACCCCTCCACTTT
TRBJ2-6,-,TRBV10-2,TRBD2,CASSDIAGGSGANVLTF,TGCGCCAGCAGTGATATAGCGGGAGGGTCTGGGGCCAACGTCCTGACTTTC
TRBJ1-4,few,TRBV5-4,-,CASSFPGRDEKLFF,TGTGCCAGCAGCTTTCCAGGGCGTGATGAAAAACTGTTTTTT
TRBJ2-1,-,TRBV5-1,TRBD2,CASSSLAGYEQFF,TGCGCCAGCAGCTCCCTAGCGGGCTATGAGCAGTTCTTC
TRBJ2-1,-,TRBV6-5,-,CASSYEGKLQFF,TGTGCCAGCAGTTACGAGGGAAAGCTGCAGTTCTTC
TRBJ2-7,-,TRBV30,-,CAWSVRGVGEQYF,TGTGCCTGGAGTGTCAGGGGAGTAGGGGAGCAGTACTTC
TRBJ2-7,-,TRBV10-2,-,CASSDLPVQAEQYF,TGCGCCAGCAGTGATCTACCGGTACAGGCCGAGCAGTACTTC
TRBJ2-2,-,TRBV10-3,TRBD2,CAISARAGANTGELFF,TGTGCCATCAGTGCCCGAGCGGGAGCGAACACCGGGGAGCTGTTTTTT
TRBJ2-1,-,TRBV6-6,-,CASSYGNYRNNEQFF,TGTGCCAGCAGTTACGGAAACTACCGGAACAATGAGCAGTTCTTC
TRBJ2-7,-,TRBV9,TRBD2,CASSVGAGGGIYEQYF,TGTGCCAGCAGCGTGGGGGCGGGGGGCGGCATCTACGAGCAGTACTTC
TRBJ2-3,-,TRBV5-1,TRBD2,CASSLASGSLTDTQYF,TGCGCCAGCAGCTTGGCTAGCGGGAGCCTCACGGATACGCAGTATTTT
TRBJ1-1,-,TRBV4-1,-,CASSQDGSAGTEAFF,TGCGCCAGCAGCCAAGATGGGTCGGCAGGCACTGAAGCTTTCTTT
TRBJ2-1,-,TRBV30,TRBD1,CAWSSDRGRLDEQFF,TGTGCCTGGAGTTCGGACAGGGGGCGGCTGGATGAGCAGTTCTTC
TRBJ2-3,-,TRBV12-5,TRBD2,CASGNSGRAGTQYF,TGTGCTAGTGGTAATAGCGGGAGGGCCGGTACGCAGTATTTT
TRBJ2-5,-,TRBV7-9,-,CASSLHGQPQETQYF,TGTGCCAGCAGCCTACATGGACAGCCTCAAGAGACCCAGTACTTC
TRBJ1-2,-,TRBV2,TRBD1,CASSRAGGMNYGYTF,TGTGCCAGCAGTAGAGCAGGGGGAATGAACTATGGCTACACCTTC
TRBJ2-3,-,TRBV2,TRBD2,CASSRLALTDTQYF,TGTGCCAGCAGTCGACTAGCGCTCACAGATACGCAGTATTTT
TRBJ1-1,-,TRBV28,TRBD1,CASSFSGQGGTEAFF,TGTGCCAGCAGTTTTTCAGGACAGGGCGGAACTGAAGCTTTCTTT
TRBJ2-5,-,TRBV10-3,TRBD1,CAISDKTGGPEETQYF,TGTGCCATCAGTGATAAGACAGGGGGGCCGGAAGAGACCCAGTACTTC